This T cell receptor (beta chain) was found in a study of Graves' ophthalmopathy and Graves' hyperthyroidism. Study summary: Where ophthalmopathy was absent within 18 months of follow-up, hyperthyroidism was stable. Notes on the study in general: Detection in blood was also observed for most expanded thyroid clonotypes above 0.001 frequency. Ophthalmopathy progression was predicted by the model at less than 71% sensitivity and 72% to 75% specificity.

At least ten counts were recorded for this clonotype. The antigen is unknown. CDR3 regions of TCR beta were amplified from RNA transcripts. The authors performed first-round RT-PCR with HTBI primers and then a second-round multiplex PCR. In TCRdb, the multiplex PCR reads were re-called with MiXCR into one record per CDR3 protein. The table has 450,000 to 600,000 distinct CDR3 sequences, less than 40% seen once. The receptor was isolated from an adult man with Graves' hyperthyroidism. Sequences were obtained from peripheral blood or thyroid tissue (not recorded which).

CDR3 bases: TGCAGTGTCGCCCGGGGTCTCAATCAGCCCCAGCATTTT. Encoded protein: CSVARGLNQPQHF. This chain joins TRBV20-1 and TRBJ1-5; D remains ambiguous. CDR1 and CDR2 from the germline V gene are DFQATT and SNEGSKA (reference sequence). This CDR3 has 13 residues. V was trimmed by 7 bases and J by 3 bases, leaving 13 bases between them.